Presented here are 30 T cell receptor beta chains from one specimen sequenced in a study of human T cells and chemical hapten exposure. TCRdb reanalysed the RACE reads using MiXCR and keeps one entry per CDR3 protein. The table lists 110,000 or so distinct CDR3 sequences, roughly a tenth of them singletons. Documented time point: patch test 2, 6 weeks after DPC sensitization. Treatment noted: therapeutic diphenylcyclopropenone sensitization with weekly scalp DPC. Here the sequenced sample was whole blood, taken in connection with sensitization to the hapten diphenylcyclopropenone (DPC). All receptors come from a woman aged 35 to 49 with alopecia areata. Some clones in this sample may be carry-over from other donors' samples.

The CDR3 nucleotides read TGTGCCAGCAGCCCGTCAGGGGTTTACACTGAAGCTTTCTTT. Amino acids: CASSPSGVYTEAFF. The V call is TRBV3-1, the J call TRBJ1-1; a weak D match, TRBD1 (6 bases). This CDR3 has 14 residues. Trimming removed 4 bases at V and 3 bases at J, with 12 bases between. CDR1 and CDR2 (germline): LGHDT, YNNKEL (reference sequence). Together with reference TRBV3-1 and TRBJ1-1, the CDR3 gives the full variable domain: DTAVSQTPKYLVTQMGNDKSIKCEQNLGHDTMYWYKQDSKKFLKIMFSYNNKELIINETVPNRFSPKSPDKAHLNLHINSLELGDSAVYFCASSPSGVYTEAFFGQGTRLTVV.

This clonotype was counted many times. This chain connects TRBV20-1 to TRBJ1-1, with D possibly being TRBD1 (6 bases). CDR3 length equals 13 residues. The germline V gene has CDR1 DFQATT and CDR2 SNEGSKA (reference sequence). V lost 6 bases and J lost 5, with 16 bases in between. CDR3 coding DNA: TGCAGTGCGGGGGGCGAGGTGGGGACTGAAGCTTTCTTT. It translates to CSAGGEVGTEAFF.

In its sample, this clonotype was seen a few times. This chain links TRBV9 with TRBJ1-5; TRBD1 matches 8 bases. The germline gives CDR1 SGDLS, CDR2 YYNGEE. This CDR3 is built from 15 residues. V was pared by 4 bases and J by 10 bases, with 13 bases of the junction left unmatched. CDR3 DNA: TGTGCCAGCAGCCCCGTGGGGGACAGGACACAACCCCAGCATTTT. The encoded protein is CASSPVGDRTQPQHF.

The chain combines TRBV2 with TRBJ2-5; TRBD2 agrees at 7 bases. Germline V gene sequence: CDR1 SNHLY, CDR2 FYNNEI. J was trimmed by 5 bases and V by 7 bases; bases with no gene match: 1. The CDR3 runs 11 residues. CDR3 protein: CASNGGETQYF. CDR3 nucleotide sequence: TGTGCCAGCAACGGGGGGGAGACCCAGTACTTC.

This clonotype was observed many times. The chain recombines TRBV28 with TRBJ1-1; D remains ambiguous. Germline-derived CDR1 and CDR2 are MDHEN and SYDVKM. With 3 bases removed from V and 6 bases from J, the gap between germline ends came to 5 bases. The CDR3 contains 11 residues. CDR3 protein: CASSLRAEAFF. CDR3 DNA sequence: TGTGCCAGCAGTTTGAGGGCTGAAGCTTTCTTT.

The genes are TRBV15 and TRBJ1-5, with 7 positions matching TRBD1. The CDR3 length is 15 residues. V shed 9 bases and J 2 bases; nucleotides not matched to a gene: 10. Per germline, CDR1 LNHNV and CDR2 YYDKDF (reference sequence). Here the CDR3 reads CATMAPGGGNQPQHF. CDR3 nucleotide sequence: TGTGCCACTATGGCCCCAGGGGGTGGCAATCAGCCCCAGCATTTT.

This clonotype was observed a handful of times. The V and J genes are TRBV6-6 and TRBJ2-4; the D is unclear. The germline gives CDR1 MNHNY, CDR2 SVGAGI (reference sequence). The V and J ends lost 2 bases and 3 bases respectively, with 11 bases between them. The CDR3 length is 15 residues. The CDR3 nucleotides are TGTGCCAGCAGTTACGAGGTTTTCGGCAAAAACATTCAGTACTTC. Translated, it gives CASSYEVFGKNIQYF.

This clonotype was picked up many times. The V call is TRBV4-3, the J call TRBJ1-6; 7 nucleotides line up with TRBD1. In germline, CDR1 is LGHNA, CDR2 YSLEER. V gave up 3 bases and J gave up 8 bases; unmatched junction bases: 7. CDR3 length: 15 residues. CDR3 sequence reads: CASSQLTGTDSPLHF. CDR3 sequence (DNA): TGCGCCAGCAGCCAGCTGACAGGGACGGATTCACCCCTCCACTTT.

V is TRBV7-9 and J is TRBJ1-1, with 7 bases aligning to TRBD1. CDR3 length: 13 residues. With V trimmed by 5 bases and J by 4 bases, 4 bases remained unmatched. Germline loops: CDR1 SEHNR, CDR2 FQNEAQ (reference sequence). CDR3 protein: CASSPGTATEAFF. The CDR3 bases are TGTGCCAGCAGCCCCGGGACAGCCACTGAAGCTTTCTTT.

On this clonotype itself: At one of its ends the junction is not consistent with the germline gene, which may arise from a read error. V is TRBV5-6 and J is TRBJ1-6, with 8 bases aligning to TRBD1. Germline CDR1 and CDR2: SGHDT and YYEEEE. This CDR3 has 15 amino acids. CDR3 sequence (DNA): TGTGCCAGCAGCTTAGGGACAGGCTATAATACACCCCTCCACTTT. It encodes CASSLGTGYNTPLHF. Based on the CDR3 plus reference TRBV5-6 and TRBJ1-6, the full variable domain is DAGVTQSPTHLIKTRGQQVTLRCSPKSGHDTVSWYQQALGQGPQFIFQYYEEEERQRGNFPDRFSGHQFPNYSSELNVNALLLGDSALYLCASSLGTGYNTPLHFGNGTRLTVT.

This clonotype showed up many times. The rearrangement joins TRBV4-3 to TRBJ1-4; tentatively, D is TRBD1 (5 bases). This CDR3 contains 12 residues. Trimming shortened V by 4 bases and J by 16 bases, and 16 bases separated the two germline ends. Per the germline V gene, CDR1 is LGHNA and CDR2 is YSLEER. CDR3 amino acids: CASSPIRGPQFF. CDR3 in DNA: TGCGCCAGCAGCCCGATAAGGGGACCGCAGTTTTTT.

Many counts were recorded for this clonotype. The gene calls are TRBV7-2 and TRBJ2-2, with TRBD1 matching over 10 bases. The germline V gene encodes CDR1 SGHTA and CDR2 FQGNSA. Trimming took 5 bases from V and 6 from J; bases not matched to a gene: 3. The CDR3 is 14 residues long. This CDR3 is CASSLTGGSGELFF. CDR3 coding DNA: TGTGCCAGCAGCCTGACAGGGGGCTCCGGGGAGCTGTTTTTT.

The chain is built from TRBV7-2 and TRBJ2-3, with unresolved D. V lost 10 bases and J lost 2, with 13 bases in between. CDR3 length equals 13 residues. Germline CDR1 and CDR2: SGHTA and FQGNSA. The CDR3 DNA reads TGTGCCACCTCTACTGGCCCCACAGATACGCAGTATTTT. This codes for CATSTGPTDTQYF.

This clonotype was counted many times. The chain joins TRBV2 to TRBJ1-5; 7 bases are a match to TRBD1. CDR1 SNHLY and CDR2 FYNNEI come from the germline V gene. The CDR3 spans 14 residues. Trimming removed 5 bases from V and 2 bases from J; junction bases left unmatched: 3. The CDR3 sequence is CASSPDRGNQPQHF. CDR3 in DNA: TGTGCCAGCAGTCCAGACAGGGGCAATCAGCCCCAGCATTTT.

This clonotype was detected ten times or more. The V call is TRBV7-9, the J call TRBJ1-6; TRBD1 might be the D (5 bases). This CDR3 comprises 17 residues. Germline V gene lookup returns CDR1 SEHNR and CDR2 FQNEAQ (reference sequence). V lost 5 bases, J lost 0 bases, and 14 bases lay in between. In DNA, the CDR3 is TGTGCCAGCAGCGCCCCCGAGGGGAGCTCCTATAATTCACCCCTCCACTTT. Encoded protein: CASSAPEGSSYNSPLHF. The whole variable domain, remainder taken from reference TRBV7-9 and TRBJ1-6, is DTGVSQNPRHKITKRGQNVTFRCDPISEHNRLYWYRQTLGQGPEFLTYFQNEAQLEKSRLLSDRFSAERPKGSFSTLEIQRTEQGDSAMYLCASSAPEGSSYNSPLHFGNGTRLTVT.

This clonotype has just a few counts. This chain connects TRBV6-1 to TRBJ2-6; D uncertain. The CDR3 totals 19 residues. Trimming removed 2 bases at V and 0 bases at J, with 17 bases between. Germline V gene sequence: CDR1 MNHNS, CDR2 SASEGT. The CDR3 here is CASSEKGFAVYSGANVLTF. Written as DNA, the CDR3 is TGTGCCAGCAGTGAAAAAGGGTTCGCTGTCTACTCTGGGGCCAACGTCCTGACTTTC.

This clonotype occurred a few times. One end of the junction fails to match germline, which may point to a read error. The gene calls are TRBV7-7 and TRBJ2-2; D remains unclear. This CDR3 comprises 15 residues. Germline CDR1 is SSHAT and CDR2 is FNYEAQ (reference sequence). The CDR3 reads CASSPSGSNTGELFF. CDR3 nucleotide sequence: TGTGCTAGCAGCCCGTCGGGCAGTAACACCGGGGAGCTGTTTTTT.

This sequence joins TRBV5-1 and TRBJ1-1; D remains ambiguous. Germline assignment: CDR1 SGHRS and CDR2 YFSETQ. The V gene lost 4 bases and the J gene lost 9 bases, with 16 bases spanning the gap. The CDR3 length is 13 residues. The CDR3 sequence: CASSGIDRGQAFF. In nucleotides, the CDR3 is TGCGCCAGCAGCGGGATTGATAGAGGTCAAGCTTTCTTT.

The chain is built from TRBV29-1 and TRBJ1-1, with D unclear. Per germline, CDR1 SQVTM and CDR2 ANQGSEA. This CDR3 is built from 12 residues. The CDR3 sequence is CSARAVDTEAFF. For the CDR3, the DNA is TGCAGTGCTCGAGCGGTTGACACTGAAGCTTTCTTT.

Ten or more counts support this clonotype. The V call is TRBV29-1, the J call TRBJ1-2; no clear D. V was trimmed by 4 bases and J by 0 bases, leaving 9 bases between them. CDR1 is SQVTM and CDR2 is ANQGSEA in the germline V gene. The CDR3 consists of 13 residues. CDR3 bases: TGCAGCGTTGTCCCGGCCTCTAACTATGGCTACACCTTC. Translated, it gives CSVVPASNYGYTF.

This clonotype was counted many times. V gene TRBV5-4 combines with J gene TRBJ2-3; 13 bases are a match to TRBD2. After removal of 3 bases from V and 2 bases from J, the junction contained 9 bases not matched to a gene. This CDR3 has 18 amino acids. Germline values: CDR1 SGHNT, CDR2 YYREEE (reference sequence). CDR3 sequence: CASSSNRLAGGNTDTQYF. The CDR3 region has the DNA TGTGCCAGCAGCTCGAACCGACTAGCGGGGGGAAACACAGATACGCAGTATTTT.

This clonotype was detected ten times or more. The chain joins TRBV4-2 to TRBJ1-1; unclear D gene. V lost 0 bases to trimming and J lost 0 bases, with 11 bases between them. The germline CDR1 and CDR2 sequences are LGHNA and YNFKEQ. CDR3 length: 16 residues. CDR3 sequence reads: CASSQDLARMNTEAFF. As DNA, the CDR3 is TGTGCCAGCAGCCAAGATTTGGCCCGGATGAACACTGAAGCTTTCTTT.

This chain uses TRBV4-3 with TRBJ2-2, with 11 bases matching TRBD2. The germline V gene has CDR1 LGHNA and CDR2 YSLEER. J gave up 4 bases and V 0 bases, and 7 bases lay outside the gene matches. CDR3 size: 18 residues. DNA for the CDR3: TGCGCCAGCAGCCAAGACGTACTAGCGGGGGATTCCACCGGGGAGCTGTTTTTT. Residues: CASSQDVLAGDSTGELFF.

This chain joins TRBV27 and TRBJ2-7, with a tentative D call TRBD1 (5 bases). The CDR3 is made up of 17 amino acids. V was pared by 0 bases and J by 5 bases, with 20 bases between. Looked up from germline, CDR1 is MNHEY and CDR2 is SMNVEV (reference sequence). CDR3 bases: TGTGCCAGCAGTTTATCGTTAGGGGCTCTTGCTTACCACGAGCAGTACTTC. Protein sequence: CASSLSLGALAYHEQYF.

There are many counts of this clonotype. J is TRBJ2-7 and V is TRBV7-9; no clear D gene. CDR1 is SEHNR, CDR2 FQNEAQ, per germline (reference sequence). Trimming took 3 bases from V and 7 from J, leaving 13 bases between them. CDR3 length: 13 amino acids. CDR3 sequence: CASSFAPDEEQYF. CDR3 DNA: TGTGCCAGCAGCTTTGCACCTGATGAAGAGCAGTACTTC.

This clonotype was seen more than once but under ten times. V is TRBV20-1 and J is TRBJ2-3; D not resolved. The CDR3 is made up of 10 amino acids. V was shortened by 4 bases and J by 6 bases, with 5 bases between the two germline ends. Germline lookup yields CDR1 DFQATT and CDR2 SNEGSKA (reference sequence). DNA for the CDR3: TGCAGTGCTATAACGGATACGCAGTATTTT. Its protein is CSAITDTQYF.

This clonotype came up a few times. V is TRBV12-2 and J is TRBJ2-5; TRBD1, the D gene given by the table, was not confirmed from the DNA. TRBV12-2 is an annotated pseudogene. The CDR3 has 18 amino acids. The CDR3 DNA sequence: TGTGCAAGTCGCCCAGAGAGGACAGGGGCTCTTGGGGAGGAGACCCAGTACTTC. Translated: CASRPERTGALGEETQYF.

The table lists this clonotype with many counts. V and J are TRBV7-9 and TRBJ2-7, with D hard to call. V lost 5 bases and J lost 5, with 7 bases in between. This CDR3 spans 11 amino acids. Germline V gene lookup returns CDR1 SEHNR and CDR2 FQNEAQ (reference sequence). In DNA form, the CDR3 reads TGTGCCAGCAGCCTTGGTAACGAGCAGTACTTC. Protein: CASSLGNEQYF.

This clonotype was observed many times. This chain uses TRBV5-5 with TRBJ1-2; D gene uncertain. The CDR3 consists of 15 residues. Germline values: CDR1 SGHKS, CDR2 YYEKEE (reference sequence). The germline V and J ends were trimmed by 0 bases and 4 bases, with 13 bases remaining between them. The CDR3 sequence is CASSLGFIPTYGYTF. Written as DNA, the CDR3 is TGTGCCAGCAGCTTGGGGTTTATCCCGACCTATGGCTACACCTTC.

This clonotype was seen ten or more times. DNA of the CDR3: TGTGCCAGCAGTTTAAAGGGGAAATTTCAGCCCCAGCATTTT. Translation gives CASSLKGKFQPQHF. The chain couples TRBV27 to TRBJ1-5; TRBD1 might be the D (5 bases). This CDR3 region has 14 residues. V was pared by 2 bases and J by 6 bases, with 11 bases between. Germline CDR1 and CDR2: MNHEY and SMNVEV (reference sequence).